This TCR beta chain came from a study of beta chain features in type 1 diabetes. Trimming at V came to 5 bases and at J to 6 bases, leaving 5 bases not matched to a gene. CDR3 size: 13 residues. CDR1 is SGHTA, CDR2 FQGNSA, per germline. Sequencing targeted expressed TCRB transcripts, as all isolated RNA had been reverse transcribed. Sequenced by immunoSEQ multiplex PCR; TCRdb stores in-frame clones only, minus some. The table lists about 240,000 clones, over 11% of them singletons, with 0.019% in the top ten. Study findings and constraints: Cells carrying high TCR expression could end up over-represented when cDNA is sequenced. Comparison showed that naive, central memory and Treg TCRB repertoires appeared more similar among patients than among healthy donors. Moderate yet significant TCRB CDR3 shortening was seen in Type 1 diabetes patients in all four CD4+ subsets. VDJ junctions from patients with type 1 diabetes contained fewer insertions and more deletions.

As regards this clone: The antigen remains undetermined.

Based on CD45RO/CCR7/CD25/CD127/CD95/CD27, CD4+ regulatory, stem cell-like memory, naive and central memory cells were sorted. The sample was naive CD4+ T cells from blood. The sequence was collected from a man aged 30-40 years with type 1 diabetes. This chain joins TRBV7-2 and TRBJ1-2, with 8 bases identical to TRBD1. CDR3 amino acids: CASSRQGMDGYTF. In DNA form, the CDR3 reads TGTGCCAGCAGCAGACAGGGGATGGATGGCTACACCTTC. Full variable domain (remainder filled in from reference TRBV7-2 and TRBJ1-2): GAGVSQSPSNKVTEKGKDVELRCDPISGHTALYWYRQSLGQGLEFLIYFQGNSAPDKSGLPSDRFSAERTGGSVSTLTIQRTQQEDSAVYLCASSRQGMDGYTFGSGTRLTVV.